This TCR beta chain was captured by sequencing in a study of identical twins. General study findings and limits: For out-of-frame alpha sequences shared by twins, low generation probability was in excess.

The CDR3 covers 14 residues. The germline V gene encodes CDR1 MNHNS and CDR2 SASEGT. V gave up 9 bases and J gave up 0 bases, with 12 bases separating them. Note on this clonotype: What it recognizes is unknown.

TCRdb reprocessed the 5' RACE reads with MiXCR, giving one entry per CDR3 protein. The data contain 450,000 or so distinct CDR3 sequences, 13% to 15% of them singletons. These data were likewise used in another study, on yellow fever vaccine responses in identical twins.

The receptor was derived from a woman younger than 35 in good health. Sequenced: CD4+ T cells sorted from blood. The chain recombines TRBV6-1 with TRBJ2-1; D is possibly TRBD1 (6 bases). The CDR3: CASFRGNSYNEQFF. The DNA of the CDR3 is TGTGCCAGTTTTAGGGGGAACTCCTACAATGAGCAGTTCTTC.